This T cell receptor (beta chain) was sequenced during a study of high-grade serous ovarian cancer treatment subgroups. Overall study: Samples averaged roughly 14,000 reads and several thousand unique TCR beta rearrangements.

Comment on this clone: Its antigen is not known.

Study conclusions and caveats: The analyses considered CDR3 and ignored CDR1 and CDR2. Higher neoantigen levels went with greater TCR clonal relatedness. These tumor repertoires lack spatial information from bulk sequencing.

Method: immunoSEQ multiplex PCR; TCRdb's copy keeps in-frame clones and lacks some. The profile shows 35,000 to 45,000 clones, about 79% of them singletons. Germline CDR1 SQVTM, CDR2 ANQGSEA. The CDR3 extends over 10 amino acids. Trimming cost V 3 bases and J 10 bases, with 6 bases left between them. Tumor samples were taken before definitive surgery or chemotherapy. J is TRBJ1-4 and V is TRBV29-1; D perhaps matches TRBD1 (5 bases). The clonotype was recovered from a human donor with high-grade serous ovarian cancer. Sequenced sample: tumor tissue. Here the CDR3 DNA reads TGCAGCGTTGAGCAGGGAAAACTGTTTTTT. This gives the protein CSVEQGKLFF.